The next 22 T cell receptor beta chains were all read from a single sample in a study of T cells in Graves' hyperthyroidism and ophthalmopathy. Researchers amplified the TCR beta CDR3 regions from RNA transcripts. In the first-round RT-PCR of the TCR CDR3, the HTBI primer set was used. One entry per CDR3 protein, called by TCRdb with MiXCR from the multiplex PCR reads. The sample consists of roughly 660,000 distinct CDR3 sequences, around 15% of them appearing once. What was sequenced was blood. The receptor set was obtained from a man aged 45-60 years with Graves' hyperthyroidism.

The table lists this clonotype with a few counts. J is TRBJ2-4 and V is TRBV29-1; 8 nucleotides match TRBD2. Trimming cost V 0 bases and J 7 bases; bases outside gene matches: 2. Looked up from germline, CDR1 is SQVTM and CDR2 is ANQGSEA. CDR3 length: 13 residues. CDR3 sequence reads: CSVEDGGGNIQYF. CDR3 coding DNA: TGCAGCGTTGAAGACGGGGGGGGGAACATTCAGTACTTC.

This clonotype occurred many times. The CDR3 region has the DNA TGTGCCAGCAGGAAGGGGAGCTCTGGGGCCAACGTCCTGACTTTC. Amino acids: CASRKGSSGANVLTF. V and J are TRBV6-1 and TRBJ2-6; D could derive from TRBD1 or TRBD2 (5 bases each). Looked up from germline, CDR1 is MNHNS and CDR2 is SASEGT. The CDR3 runs 15 residues. V was clipped by 6 bases and J by 0 bases, with 9 bases between them.

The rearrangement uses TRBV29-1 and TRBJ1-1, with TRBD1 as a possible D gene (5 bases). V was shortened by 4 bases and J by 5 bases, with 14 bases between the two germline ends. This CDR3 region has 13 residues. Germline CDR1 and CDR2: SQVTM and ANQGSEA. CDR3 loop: CSVGGGGVTEAFF. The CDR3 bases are TGCAGCGTTGGGGGGGGGGGGGTGACTGAAGCTTTCTTT.

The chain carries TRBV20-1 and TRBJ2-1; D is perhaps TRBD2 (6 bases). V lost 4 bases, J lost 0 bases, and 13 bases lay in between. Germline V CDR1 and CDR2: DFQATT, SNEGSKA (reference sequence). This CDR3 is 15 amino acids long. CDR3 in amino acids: CSAKPDYSSYNEQFF. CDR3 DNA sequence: TGCAGTGCTAAGCCGGACTACAGCTCCTACAATGAGCAGTTCTTC.

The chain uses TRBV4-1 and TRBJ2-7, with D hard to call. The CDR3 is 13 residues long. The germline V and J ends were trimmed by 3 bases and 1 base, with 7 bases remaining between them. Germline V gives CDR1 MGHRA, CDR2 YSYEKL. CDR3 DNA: TGCGCCAGCAGCCACCGCCTGTCCTACGAGCAGTACTTC. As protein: CASSHRLSYEQYF.

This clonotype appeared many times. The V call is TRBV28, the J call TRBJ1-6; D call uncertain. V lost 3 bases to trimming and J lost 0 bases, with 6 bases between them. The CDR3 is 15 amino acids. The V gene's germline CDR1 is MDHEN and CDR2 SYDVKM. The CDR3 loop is CASSFPSSYNSPLHF. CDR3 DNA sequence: TGTGCCAGCAGTTTCCCGAGCTCCTATAATTCACCCCTCCACTTT.

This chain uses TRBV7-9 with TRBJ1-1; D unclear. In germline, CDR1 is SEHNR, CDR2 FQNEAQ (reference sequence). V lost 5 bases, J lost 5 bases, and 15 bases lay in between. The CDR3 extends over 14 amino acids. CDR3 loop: CASSPQTRRTEAFF. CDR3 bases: TGTGCCAGCAGCCCACAGACAAGGCGAACTGAAGCTTTCTTT. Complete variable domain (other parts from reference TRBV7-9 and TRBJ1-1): DTGVSQNPRHKITKRGQNVTFRCDPISEHNRLYWYRQTLGQGPEFLTYFQNEAQLEKSRLLSDRFSAERPKGSFSTLEIQRTEQGDSAMYLCASSPQTRRTEAFFGQGTRLTVV.

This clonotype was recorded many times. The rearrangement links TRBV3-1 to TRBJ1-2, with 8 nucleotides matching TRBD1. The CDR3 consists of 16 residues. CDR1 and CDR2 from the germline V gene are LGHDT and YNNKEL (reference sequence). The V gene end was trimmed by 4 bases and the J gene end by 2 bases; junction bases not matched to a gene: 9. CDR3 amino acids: CASSLRGTGPNYGYTF. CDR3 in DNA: TGTGCCAGCAGCCTTCGGGGGACAGGCCCGAACTATGGCTACACCTTC.

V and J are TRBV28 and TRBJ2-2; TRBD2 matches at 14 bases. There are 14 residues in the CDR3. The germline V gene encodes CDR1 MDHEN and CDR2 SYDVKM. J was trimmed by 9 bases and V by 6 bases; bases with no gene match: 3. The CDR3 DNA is TGTGCCAGCAGCGGGACTAGCGGGAGCTGGGAGCTGTTTTTT. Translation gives CASSGTSGSWELFF.

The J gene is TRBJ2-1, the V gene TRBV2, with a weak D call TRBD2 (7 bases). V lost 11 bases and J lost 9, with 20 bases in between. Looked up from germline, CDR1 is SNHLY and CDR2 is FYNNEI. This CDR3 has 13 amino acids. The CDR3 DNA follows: TGTGCCTCATGCATAAGGGGGGGGGGTGAGCAGTTCTTC. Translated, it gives CASCIRGGGEQFF.

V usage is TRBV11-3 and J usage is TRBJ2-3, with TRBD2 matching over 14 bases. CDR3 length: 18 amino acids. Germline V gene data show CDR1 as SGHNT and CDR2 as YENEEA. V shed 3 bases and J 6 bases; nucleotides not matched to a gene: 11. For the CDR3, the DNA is TGTGCCAGCAGCTTCGCGACTAGCGGGAGGGCCAGGGGGGATACGCAGTATTTT. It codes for CASSFATSGRARGDTQYF.

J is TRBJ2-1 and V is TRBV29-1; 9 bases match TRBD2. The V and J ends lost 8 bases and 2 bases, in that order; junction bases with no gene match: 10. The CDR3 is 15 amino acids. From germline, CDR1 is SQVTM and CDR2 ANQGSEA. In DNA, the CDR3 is TGCAGCCCGTTTGGGGGCGGGAGGGCCTACAATGAGCAGTTCTTC. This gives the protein CSPFGGGRAYNEQFF.

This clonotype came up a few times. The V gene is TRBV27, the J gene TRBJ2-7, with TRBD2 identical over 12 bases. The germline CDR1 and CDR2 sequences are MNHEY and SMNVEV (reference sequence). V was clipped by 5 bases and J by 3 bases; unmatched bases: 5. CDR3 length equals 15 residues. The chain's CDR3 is CASSMTSGGYYEQYF. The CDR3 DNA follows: TGTGCCAGCAGTATGACTAGCGGGGGCTACTACGAGCAGTACTTC.

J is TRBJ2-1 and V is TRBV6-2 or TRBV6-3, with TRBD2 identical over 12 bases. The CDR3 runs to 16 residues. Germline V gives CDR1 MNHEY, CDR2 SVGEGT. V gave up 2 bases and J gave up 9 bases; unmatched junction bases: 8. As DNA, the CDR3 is TGTGCCAGCAGTTACCTACTAGCGGGAGGAATAAGTGAGCAGTTCTTC. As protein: CASSYLLAGGISEQFF.

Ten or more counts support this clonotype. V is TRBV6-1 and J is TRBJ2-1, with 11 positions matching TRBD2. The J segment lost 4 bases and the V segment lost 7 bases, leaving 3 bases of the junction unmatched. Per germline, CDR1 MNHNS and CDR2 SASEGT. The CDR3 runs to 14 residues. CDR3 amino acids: CASTLAGGYNEQFF. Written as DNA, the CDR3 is TGTGCCAGCACCTTAGCGGGAGGGTACAATGAGCAGTTCTTC.

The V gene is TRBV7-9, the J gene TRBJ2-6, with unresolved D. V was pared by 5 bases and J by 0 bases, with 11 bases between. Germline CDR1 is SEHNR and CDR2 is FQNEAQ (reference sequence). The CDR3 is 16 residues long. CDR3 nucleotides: TGTGCCAGCAGCCCTAGGATGCTCTCTGGGGCCAACGTCCTGACTTTC. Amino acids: CASSPRMLSGANVLTF.

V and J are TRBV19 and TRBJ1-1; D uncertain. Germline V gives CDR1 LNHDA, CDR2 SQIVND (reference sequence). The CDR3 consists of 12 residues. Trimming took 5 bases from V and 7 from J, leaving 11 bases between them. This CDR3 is CASSSRPGEAFF. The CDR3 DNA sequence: TGTGCCAGTAGTTCGCGTCCCGGTGAAGCTTTCTTT.

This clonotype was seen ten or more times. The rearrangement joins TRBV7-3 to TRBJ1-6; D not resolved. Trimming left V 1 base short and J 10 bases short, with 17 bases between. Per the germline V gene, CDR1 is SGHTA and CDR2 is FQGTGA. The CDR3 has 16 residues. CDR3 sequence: CASSLRWAGLESPLHF. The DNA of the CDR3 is TGTGCCAGCAGCTTAAGGTGGGCAGGTTTGGAGTCACCCCTCCACTTT.

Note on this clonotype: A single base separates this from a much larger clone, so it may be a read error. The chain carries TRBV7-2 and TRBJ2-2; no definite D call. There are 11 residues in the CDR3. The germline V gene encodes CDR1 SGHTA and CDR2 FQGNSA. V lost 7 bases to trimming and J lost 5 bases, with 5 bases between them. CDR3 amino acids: CASTETGELFF. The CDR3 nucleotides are TGTGCCAGCACCGAAACCGGGGAGCTGTTTTTT.

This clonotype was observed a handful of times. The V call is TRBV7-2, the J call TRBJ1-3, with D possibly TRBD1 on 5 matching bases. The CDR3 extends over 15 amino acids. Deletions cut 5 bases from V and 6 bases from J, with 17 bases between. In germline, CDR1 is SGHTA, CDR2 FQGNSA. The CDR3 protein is CASSRNGQGVNTIYF. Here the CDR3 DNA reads TGTGCCAGCAGCCGAAACGGACAAGGAGTAAACACCATATATTTT. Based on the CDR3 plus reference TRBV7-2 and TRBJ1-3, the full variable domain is GAGVSQSPSNKVTEKGKDVELRCDPISGHTALYWYRQSLGQGLEFLIYFQGNSAPDKSGLPSDRFSAERTGGSVSTLTIQRTQQEDSAVYLCASSRNGQGVNTIYFGEGSWLTVV.

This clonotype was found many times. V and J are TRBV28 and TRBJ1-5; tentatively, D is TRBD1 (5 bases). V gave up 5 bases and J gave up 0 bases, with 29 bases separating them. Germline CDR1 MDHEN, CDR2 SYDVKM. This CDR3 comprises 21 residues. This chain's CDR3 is CASSLLSIRLREGNSNQPQHF. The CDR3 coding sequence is TGTGCCAGCAGTCTATTATCAATTCGACTCAGGGAGGGGAATAGCAATCAGCCCCAGCATTTT. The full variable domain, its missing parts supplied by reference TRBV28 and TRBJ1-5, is DVKVTQSSRYLVKRTGEKVFLECVQDMDHENMFWYRQDPGLGLRLIYFSYDVKMKEKGDIPEGYSVSREKKERFSLILESASTNQTSMYLCASSLLSIRLREGNSNQPQHFGDGTRLSIL.

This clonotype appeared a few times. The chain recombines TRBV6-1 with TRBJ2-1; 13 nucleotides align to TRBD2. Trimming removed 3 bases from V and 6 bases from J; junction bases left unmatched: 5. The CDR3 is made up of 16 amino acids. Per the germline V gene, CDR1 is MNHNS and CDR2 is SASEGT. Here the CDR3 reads CASSDRTSGRGNEQFF. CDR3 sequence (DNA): TGTGCCAGCAGTGACAGGACTAGCGGGAGAGGCAATGAGCAGTTCTTC.